This entry features one T cell receptor (beta chain) sequence. This clone appeared once. Its antigen is unknown. No base quality values were provided; no much bigger clone lies one nucleotide off. This sample stems from a study of shared clonotypes between healthy human individuals (TCRdb year 2020). Background for the entire study: The cohort included three men and a couple of women between 18 and 49 years of age. For each donor, CD4 naive and CD4 memory were each given three plates, CD8 naive was given two plates, and CD8 memory was given one plate. The study deeply sequenced blood TCR repertoires of several healthy adults to estimate repertoire size and the extent of clonotype sharing between individuals. To increase sequencing depth and limit assay-specific biases, TCR repertoire library preparation and sequencing were carried out by different laboratories using diverse techniques. Leukapheresis yielded between about 0.94 and 9.5 billion PBMCs per donor. Study-level results and caveats: Sampling was limited to blood, and TCR repertoires in tissue likely differ from TCR repertoires in blood. Higher generation probabilities were observed for clonotypes shared by all four sorted-subset donors than for non-shared clonotypes. Because the study included a small number of donors, the genetic and exposure-history diversity represented was limited. Based on pairwise subsampling, the degree of clonotype sharing among donors was expected to be affected by sequencing depth. Naive subsets generally had larger estimated clonotype richness than memory subsets did. When a handful of donors were compared, the shared fraction of clonotypes was about 5% for naive CD4, around 4% for naive CD8, 2% to 2.5% for memory CD4, and around 0.37% for memory CD8. Rarefaction of sorted-subset datasets indicated incomplete sequencing despite the large sequencing depth.

Donors were healthy HIV-negative adults with no recently reported acute infections or vaccinations. Every donor was a Caucasian adult residing in Nashville, Tennessee, USA. Magnetic negative selection was used to enrich CD4+ T cells, after which naive cells were positively selected on CD45RA and the negative fraction became the memory subset. After blood collection by leukapheresis, PBMCs were isolated using Ficoll-Histopaque density gradient centrifugation and then cryopreserved in the vapor phase of liquid nitrogen. Purity and quantity of every magnetically sorted T cell population were checked by analytical flow cytometry. Genomic DNA was isolated from each sorted fraction and quantified by UV absorbance on a Nanodrop 2000c. CDR1 and CDR2, per the germline V gene, are MDHEN and SYDVKM. V ends up 5 bases short and J 11 bases short, with an unmatched junction base count of 14. Including the terminal cysteine and phenylalanine, the CDR3 comprises 15 residues. CDR3 DNA only is kept here, 45 bases in frame from base 1.

Using the deep immunoSEQ assay, multiplex PCR amplified TCR CDR3 regions from genomic DNA. Genomic DNA extracted from each cell subset was distributed evenly over all wells of several immunoSEQ 96-well plates, and each plate served as one replicate. Each replicate PCR for sorted subsets received approximately 220 ng genomic DNA, equal to roughly 30,000 T cell genomes. Purified libraries were measured with a Qubit 3.0 fluorometer, size-checked on a Bioanalyzer 2100, and measured again with the KAPA Library Quantification kit. Every immunoSEQ 96-well plate was sequenced on a separate single-read 150-cycle Illumina NextSeq 550 flow cell. In the authors' own workflow: Because only junctional sequences without quality scores were contained in the immunoSEQ output, filtering matching that applied to full-length reads could not be performed. To assign V/J genes and CDR3, sequences were annotated against IMGT germline references using PyIR, a Python wrapper for IgBLAST v1.9. Reads with weak V/J assignments (E-value above 1e-6), missing CDR3, stop codons, out-of-frame junctions, or ambiguous translated residues were removed. V3J clonotypes were defined by identical inferred V gene, J gene, and CDR3 amino acid sequence. The percentage overlap between two repertoires was calculated by dividing the number of shared unique clonotypes by the size of the smaller repertoire. Repertoire richness was assessed with RTK rarefaction, the Chao1 estimator, and Recon v2.1 estimates of unobserved clonotypes. Generation probabilities for all TCRbeta clonotypes obtained by the gDNA method from a handful of donors were computed using OLGA. TCRdb retrieved this table from immuneACCESS and kept in-frame rearrangements only. Not all clones are present; in checked studies, unresolved V genes account for under half, and no reason is known for the remainder. The V and J calls and the clone size are those of that table, but D and trimming were determined from the DNA. For this sample the table gives roughly 2.5 million clones, of which approximately 90% were detected only once. Clones ranked in the top ten supply roughly 0.13% of the sample.

Material for sequencing was naive CD4+ T cells sorted from blood. What this sample's cell subset or site label stands for: CD45RA+ positively selected. This receptor was obtained from a young man in good health. The chain is encoded by TRBV28 joined to TRBJ2-5, and 10 junctional nucleotides match TRBD2. CDR3 protein: CASSPPLAGVREQYF. Read as DNA, the sequence is TGTGCCAGCAGTCCCCCCCTAGCGGGAGTGCGAGAGCAGTACTTC.